The TCR beta chain described here comes from a study of cytomegalovirus exposure and HLA in healthy donors (dated by TCRdb to between 2016 and 2019). With regard to the full study: According to an earlier analysis of a few hundred of the donors, some 180 million T cells yielded 90 million to 140 million unique TCR beta sequences and roughly 280 Gb of sequence data. Rather than drawing on any new phenotypic data, the later analysis identified candidate immune exposures from TCR beta sequences and the way those sequences occurred across donors. Donor age, sex, ethnicity and CMV serostatus were compiled together with the repertoire data. Because of strong linkage in the cohort, five DR-DQ haplotypes were treated as single units for association and clustering. Using immunosequencing, the study profiled T cell repertoires from fewer than 700 subjects and related those repertoires to cytomegalovirus serostatus. In a later analysis, previously published TCR beta repertoires from several hundred donors were re-analyzed and high-resolution HLA genotyping was added so that TCR occurrence patterns could be studied. The study aimed to test whether signatures of past pathogen exposure could be identified by cataloging public T cell receptors. Besides the first cohort of around 700 subjects, a separate validation cohort made up of roughly 130 different subjects was used. To predict cytomegalovirus infection status, the study combined high-throughput TCR immunosequencing, statistical association of individual TCRs with disease status, and machine learning. HLA typing covered class I and class II loci at four-digit resolution. Genome-wide SNP genotypes for about 65% of the 666 donors were used in a later genetic analysis, which treated that subset as a discovery cohort. An early release covering just under 650 HLA-typed donors comprised about 310 gigabases of sequencing data and 85 million to 100 million unique TCR sequences. Across 300 to 500 genotyped donors of the cohort, an average of approximately 240,000 unique TCR beta nucleotide sequences per donor were sequenced, and approximately 17% of those sequences were non-productive. Every repertoire in the discovery cohort had been generated on one and the same sequencing platform. Typing coverage differed by locus: A, B, C, DRB1 and DQB1 were typed in roughly 620-630 donors, DQA1 in 500 to 550, DPA1 in roughly 590, and DPB1 in around 490. To decide whether each TCR beta V gene segment behaved as functional or pseudogenic, an earlier analysis of approximately 590 of the donors relied on high-throughput TCR beta sequencing. The genetic ancestry cluster associated with self-reported Caucasian donors included over 65% of the roughly 390 genotyped donors.

Library preparation employed the immunoSEQ multiplex PCR assay. A mixture of 60 forward primers for TCR Vbeta segments and 13 reverse primers for TCR Jbeta segments was used in the multiplex PCR. The CDR3 region of rearranged TCR beta genes was amplified from genomic DNA with a multiplex PCR assay. The Illumina HiSeq System was used to sequence the amplified TCR beta libraries as 87-base-pair reads. Processing in the source paper ran as follows. In a later analysis, roughly 80 million unique TCR beta chains were counted across the 650 to 700 repertoires, and roughly 11 million of these chains were shared by at least two donors. Raw reads were error-corrected and collapsed into unique sequences by a nearest-neighbor algorithm in which closely related sequences were merged to remove PCR and sequencing errors. Alignment of CDR3 sequences to IMGT reference sequences was used to assign V, D and J gene segments. For a sequence to be retained, a match of at least six nucleotides was required to both a V gene segment and a J gene segment. A rearrangement counted as productive if the CDR3 had no stop codons and remained in frame with V and J, and every other rearrangement counted as non-productive. CDR3 was defined by IMGT convention, running from the second conserved V-encoded cysteine to the conserved J-encoded phenylalanine. The earlier analysis of a few hundred of the donors excluded sequences that lacked an unambiguous match to a single V gene segment. An earlier analysis of 587 of the donors classified V segments as functional when productive rearrangements were above 56.7% and as segregating when the standard deviation between donors was above 5%. A statistical classification framework was built for diagnosing cytomegalovirus status from the catalog of TCR beta chain sequences. V and J gene assignment, in a later analysis, came from comparing TCR nucleotide sequences with IMGT/GENE-DB human TR gene sequences. In a later analysis, CDR3 sequences and most-parsimonious VDJ recombination scenarios were assigned using the TCRdist pipeline. In a later analysis, each TCR beta chain was defined by its CDR3 amino acid sequence together with its V-gene family, and reads without a unique V-gene family were excluded. To address suspected cross-contamination and a sequencing artifact, a later analysis removed 450 to 700 highly shared, low-generation-probability nucleotide sequences. For each public chain, a later analysis derived a clonal expansion index from normalized ranks of inferred template counts within each repertoire. Generation probabilities in a later analysis came from a VDJ recombination model fitted to out-of-frame rearrangements, and those results were checked against IGoR. A later analysis scored TCR-TCR, TCR-HLA and TCR-CMV co-occurrence with hypergeometric tests, applying a repertoire-size bias correction to TCR pairs. False discovery rates were estimated in a later analysis by permuting HLA or CMV assignments 20 times. In a later analysis, co-occurring TCRs were grouped using DBSCAN, and TCRdist sequence similarity was added for clustering within HLA-allele-positive subsets. Repertoires with fewer than 30,000 or more than 120,000 public chains, plus five repertoires with anomalous nucleotide sharing, were excluded from co-occurrence clustering. Sourced from immuneACCESS, this table was stored by TCRdb with only in-frame sequences that have V and J called. A share of the clones is absent; for the studies checked, an unresolved V gene accounts for under half, and the remainder has no known explanation. V and J calls and clone size follow that table, whereas D and trimming were derived from the DNA. The sample table lists 150,000 to 200,000 clones, around four fifths of them with a count of one. The ten largest account for under 5% of the sample.

The CDR3 sequence holds 17 residues, the cysteine and phenylalanine included. The read is trimmed to its CDR3 DNA, 51 bases read in frame from base 1. V and J lose 1 base and 3 bases, and a span of 18 bases separates them. CDR1 SGHTA and CDR2 FQGNSA were looked up in the germline V gene. The research as a whole found: In vitro tests confirmed that a few of the cytomegalovirus-associated TCR beta chains recognize cytomegalovirus antigens. Because some donors lacked HLA typing at each locus, the association tests relied only on the typed subset. A later analysis found that HLA-associated TCR beta chains were more clonally expanded and had lower generation probabilities than equally common non-associated chains. For the cohort, immune exposure information was limited to CMV serostatus. Compared with the roughly 670-donor mean, donors in an Asian-associated ancestry cluster had fewer N-insertions in productive TCRs, according to a later genetic analysis. Approximately 16 rarely observed V segments, including chromosome 9 orphons, were excluded from the earlier analysis of about 610 of the donors because counts were too low. The classifier was reported to diagnose cytomegalovirus status with high specificity and sensitivity in both the original and validation cohorts. In a later analysis, the rate of TCR association differed among HLA loci, with DRB1 alleles having the most associated TCRs and HLA-C alleles having the fewest. Several of the top co-occurrence clusters appeared to be linked to parvovirus B19, influenza, CMV and Epstein-Barr virus, according to a later analysis. A later analysis found that most CMV-associated TCR beta chains appeared HLA-restricted, with HLA associations seemingly driven largely by CMV exposure. According to the authors, the approach could potentially be generalized to other disease states and immunological phenotypes. Most TCR sequences were observed very rarely across donors, whereas some public TCRs were present in many individuals. A further reported finding was that TCR beta sequences accurately predicted the HLA-A and HLA-B alleles for most subjects in the first cohort. The presence/absence analyses assumed that sequencing depth was roughly uniform across donors, and that assumption may not be true. An earlier analysis of approximately 590 of the donors showed that most TCR beta V segments appeared in productive rearrangements either about 87% or about 30% of the time, which broadly matched IMGT annotations. Because the 87-base-pair reads could not distinguish some IMGT-functional V segments, including TRBV6-2 and TRBV6-3, those segments were excluded. A cluster of highly shared sequence variants was judged likely to represent a technical artifact of the sequencing pipeline. When HLA alleles, especially DR and DQ, strongly co-occurred, attributing TCR associations to individual alleles was difficult. The study gave a list of 150 to 200 TCR beta chains associated with cytomegalovirus. V-gene and J-gene trimming of TCR beta chains was associated with a missense DCLRE1C variant in a later genetic analysis, and the association was replicated in an independent cohort. A later analysis associated 16,951 TCR beta sequences with specific HLA alleles at a false discovery rate of 0.05. This cohort had only TCR beta chains sequenced, and the lack of alpha or paired-chain data limited which features could be detected. Correlated functional status among segregating V segments might be attributable to linkage disequilibrium, but an unknown experimental factor could not be ruled out.

On this clone itself: Which antigen it targets is not known. No base qualities exist here, and no much larger clone lies one base off it.

The cohort was made up of approximately 670 healthy bone marrow donors. At the time of sampling, all cohort members were nominally healthy, though unrecorded immune exposures were likely present. The donor tested CMV seropositive, placing the donor among the approximately 290 seropositive members of the cohort. A peripheral blood sample was provided by each donor, and peripheral blood mononuclear cells were used for TCR beta sequencing. The Qiagen DNeasy Blood Extraction Kit was used to extract genomic DNA from the blood cell samples. The rearrangement joined TRBV7-2 to TRBJ1-2; no D gene can be assigned with confidence. The sample consisted of PBMCs. The sequence was collected from a girl aged 10-17 years in good health and CMV-seropositive. The CDR3 is CASSLVDYWGRHYGYTF. The DNA reads TGTGCCAGCAGCTTAGTAGACTATTGGGGTCGGCACTATGGCTACACCTTC. The CDR3 plus the reference TRBV7-2 and TRBJ1-2 genes for the other parts give the full variable domain: GAGVSQSPSNKVTEKGKDVELRCDPISGHTALYWYRQSLGQGLEFLIYFQGNSAPDKSGLPSDRFSAERTGGSVSTLTIQRTQQEDSAVYLCASSLVDYWGRHYGYTFGSGTRLTVV.